The 8 T cell receptor beta chains listed next were all sequenced from one sample in a study of T-cell reconstitution after alpha-beta-depleted transplantation in children. TCRbeta library preparation incorporated unique molecular identifiers. TCRdb processed the PCR reads anew with MiXCR; each CDR3 protein has one entry. This table has roughly 7,700 distinct CDR3 sequences, over 9.5% appearing once. The sequenced sample was PBMCs, mostly from graft donor cells, obtained 60 days after TCRalphabeta/CD19-depleted stem cell transplant. These TCRs come from a patient aged 2-10 years who had a stem cell transplant for inherited bone marrow failure, so the T cells may come from the graft donor.

This clonotype was seen many times. J is TRBJ1-2 and V is TRBV30; D remains unclear. Deletions cut 1 base from V and 4 bases from J, with 4 bases between. Germline values: CDR1 GTSNPN, CDR2 SVGIG (reference sequence). The CDR3 is 11 residues long. As DNA, the CDR3 is TGTGCCTGGAGTGGGACCTATGGCTACACCTTC. Its protein is CAWSGTYGYTF.

There are many counts of this clonotype. This chain uses TRBV7-9 with TRBJ2-2, with 11 bases aligning to TRBD2. Trimming cost V 7 bases and J 7 bases; bases outside gene matches: 11. The CDR3 has 16 residues. The germline V gene has CDR1 SEHNR and CDR2 FQNEAQ (reference sequence). The CDR3 protein is CASTRLAGLAGGELFF. CDR3 bases: TGTGCCAGCACGCGACTAGCGGGACTAGCAGGCGGGGAGCTGTTTTTT.

This clonotype occurred many times. The chain joins TRBV7-2 to TRBJ1-3; unclear D gene. V dropped 3 bases and J dropped 9 bases, with 12 bases sitting between them. Germline V lookup: CDR1 SGHTA, CDR2 FQGNSA. The length of the CDR3 is 13 residues. CDR3 residues: CASSFGLRSTIYF. The CDR3 coding sequence is TGTGCCAGCAGCTTCGGGCTACGCAGCACCATATATTTT.

This clonotype is classed as medium-sized. This chain connects TRBV6-2 or TRBV6-3 to TRBJ2-7; D unclear. The CDR3 spans 11 residues. In germline, CDR1 is MNHEY, CDR2 SVGEGT. V was pared by 7 bases and J by 1 base, with 5 bases between. CDR3 loop: CASTNSYEQYF. CDR3 nucleotides: TGTGCCAGCACAAATTCCTACGAGCAGTACTTC.

This clonotype has a count of ten or more. This chain links TRBV19 with TRBJ1-5; D is ambiguous. The V end lost 7 bases, the J end lost 4 bases, and 11 bases lay between the germline ends. This CDR3 spans 13 amino acids. The V gene's germline CDR1 is LNHDA and CDR2 SQIVND (reference sequence). For the CDR3, the DNA is TGTGCCAGTACCGCTTGGGGTAATCAGCCCCAGCATTTT. It is translated as CASTAWGNQPQHF.

CDR3 nucleotide sequence: TGTGCCATGGGCCTCGGGCTCCCGGGAGTGGAGCAGTTCTTC. It is translated as CAMGLGLPGVEQFF. V usage is TRBV4-2 and J usage is TRBJ2-1; a possible D gene is TRBD2 (6 bases). The CDR3 is 14 residues long. CDR1 is LGHNA, CDR2 YNFKEQ, per germline. V was shortened by 10 bases and J by 10 bases, with 23 bases between the two germline ends.

The table lists this clonotype with many counts. The chain recombines TRBV18 with TRBJ2-2; the D gene is possibly TRBD1 (5 bases). The CDR3 has 19 residues. Germline V gives CDR1 KGHSH, CDR2 LQKENI. The ends were cut back, 4 bases at V and 3 bases at J, with 24 bases in the middle. The CDR3 DNA is TGTGCCAGCTCACGCCCAGATTTGCAGGGTCTGCTCGACACCGGGGAGCTGTTTTTT. Its protein is CASSRPDLQGLLDTGELFF.

This clonotype was counted many times. This chain uses TRBV21-1 with TRBJ2-4; the table's D gene call, TRBD2, was not cross checked with the DNA. TRBV21-1 is a listed pseudogene. This CDR3 is built from 16 residues. CDR3 DNA sequence: TGTGCCAGCAGCACGTGGACTAGCGGGAGCGAAAACATTCAGTACTTC. This gives the protein CASSTWTSGSENIQYF.